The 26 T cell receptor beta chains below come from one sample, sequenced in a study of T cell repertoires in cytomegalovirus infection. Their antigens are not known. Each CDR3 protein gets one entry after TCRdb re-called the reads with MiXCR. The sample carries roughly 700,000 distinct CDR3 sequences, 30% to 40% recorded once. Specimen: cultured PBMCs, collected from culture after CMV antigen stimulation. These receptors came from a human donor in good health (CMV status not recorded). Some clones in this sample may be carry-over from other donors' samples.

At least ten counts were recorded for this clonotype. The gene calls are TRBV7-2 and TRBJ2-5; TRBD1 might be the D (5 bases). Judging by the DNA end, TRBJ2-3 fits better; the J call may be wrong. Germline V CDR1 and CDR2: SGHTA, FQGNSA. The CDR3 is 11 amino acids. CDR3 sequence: CASSPRVTQYF. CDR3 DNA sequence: TGTGCCAGCAGCCCCAGGGTTACGCAGTATTTT.

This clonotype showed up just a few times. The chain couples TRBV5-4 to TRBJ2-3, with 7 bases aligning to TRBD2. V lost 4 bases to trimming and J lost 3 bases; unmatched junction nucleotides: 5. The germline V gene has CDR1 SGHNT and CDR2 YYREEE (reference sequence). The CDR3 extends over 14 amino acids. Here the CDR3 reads CASSAEGGTDTQYF. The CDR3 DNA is TGTGCCAGCAGCGCCGAGGGAGGGACAGATACGCAGTATTTT.

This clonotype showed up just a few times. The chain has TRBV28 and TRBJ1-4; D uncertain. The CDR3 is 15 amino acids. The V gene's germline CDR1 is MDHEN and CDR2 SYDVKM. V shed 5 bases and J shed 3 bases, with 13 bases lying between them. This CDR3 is CASSPPVRANEKLFF. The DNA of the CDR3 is TGTGCCAGCAGTCCACCGGTGCGGGCTAATGAAAAACTGTTTTTT. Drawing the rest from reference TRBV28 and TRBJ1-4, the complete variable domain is DVKVTQSSRYLVKRTGEKVFLECVQDMDHENMFWYRQDPGLGLRLIYFSYDVKMKEKGDIPEGYSVSREKKERFSLILESASTNQTSMYLCASSPPVRANEKLFFGSGTQLSVL.

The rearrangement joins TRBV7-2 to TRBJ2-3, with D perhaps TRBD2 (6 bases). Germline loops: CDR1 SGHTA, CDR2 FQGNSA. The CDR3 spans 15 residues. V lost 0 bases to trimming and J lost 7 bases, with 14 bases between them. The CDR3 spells CASSLAPGSPNTQYF. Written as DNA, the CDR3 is TGTGCCAGCAGCTTAGCTCCCGGGAGTCCCAATACGCAGTATTTT.

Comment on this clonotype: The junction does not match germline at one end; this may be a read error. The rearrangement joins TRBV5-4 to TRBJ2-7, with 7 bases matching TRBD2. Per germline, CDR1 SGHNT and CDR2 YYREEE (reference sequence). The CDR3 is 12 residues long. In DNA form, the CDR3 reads TGTGCCAGCAGCTTGAGGGCCGGCGGGCGGGAGTTC. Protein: CASSLRAGGREF. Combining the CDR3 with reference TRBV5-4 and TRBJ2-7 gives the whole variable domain ETGVTQSPTHLIKTRGQQVTLRCSSQSGHNTVSWYQQALGQGPQFIFQYYREEENGRGNFPPRFSGLQFPNYSSELNVNALELDDSALYLCASSLRAGGREFGPGTRLTVT.

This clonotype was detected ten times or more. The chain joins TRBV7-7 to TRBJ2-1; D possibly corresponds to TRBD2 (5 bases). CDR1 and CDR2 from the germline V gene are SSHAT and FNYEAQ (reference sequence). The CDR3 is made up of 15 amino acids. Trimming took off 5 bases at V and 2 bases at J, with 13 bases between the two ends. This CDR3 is CASSPGKLPYNEQFF. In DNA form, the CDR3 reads TGTGCCAGCAGCCCGGGGAAGCTGCCCTACAATGAGCAGTTCTTC.

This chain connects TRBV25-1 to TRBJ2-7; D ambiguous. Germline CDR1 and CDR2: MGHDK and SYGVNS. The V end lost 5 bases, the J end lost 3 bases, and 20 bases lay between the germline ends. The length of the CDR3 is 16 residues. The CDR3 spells CASSSSPGGLHYEQYF. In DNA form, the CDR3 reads TGTGCCAGCAGTAGCAGCCCGGGCGGCCTCCACTACGAGCAGTACTTC.

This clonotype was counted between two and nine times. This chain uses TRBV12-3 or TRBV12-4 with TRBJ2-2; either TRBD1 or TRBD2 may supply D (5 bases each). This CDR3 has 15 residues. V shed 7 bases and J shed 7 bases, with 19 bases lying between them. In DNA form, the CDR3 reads TGTGCCAGCACTCCTTTAAGAGGGGCTGGCGGGGAGCTGTTTTTT. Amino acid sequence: CASTPLRGAGGELFF.

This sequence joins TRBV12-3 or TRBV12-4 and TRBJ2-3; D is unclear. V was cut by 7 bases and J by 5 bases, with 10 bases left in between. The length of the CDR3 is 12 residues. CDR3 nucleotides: TGTGCCAGCACCCTGACTGTAGATACGCAGTATTTT. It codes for CASTLTVDTQYF.

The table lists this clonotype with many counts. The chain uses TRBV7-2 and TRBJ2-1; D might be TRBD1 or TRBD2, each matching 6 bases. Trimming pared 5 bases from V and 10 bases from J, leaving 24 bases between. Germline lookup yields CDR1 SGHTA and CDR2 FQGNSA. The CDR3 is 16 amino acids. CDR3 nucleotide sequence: TGTGCCAGCAGCCTCGGACAGCCGGGACTTGTCAGGGAGCAGTTCTTC. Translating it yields CASSLGQPGLVREQFF. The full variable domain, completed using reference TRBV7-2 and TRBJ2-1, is GAGVSQSPSNKVTEKGKDVELRCDPISGHTALYWYRQSLGQGLEFLIYFQGNSAPDKSGLPSDRFSAERTGGSVSTLTIQRTQQEDSAVYLCASSLGQPGLVREQFFGPGTRLTVL.

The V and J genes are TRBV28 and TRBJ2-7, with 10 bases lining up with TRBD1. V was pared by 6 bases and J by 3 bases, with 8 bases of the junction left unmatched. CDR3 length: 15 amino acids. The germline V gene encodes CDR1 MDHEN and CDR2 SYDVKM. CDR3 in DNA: TGTGCCAGCAGCCCTCCCGGGACAGGGGACTACGAGCAGTACTTC. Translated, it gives CASSPPGTGDYEQYF. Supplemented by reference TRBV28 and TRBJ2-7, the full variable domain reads DVKVTQSSRYLVKRTGEKVFLECVQDMDHENMFWYRQDPGLGLRLIYFSYDVKMKEKGDIPEGYSVSREKKERFSLILESASTNQTSMYLCASSPPGTGDYEQYFGPGTRLTVT.

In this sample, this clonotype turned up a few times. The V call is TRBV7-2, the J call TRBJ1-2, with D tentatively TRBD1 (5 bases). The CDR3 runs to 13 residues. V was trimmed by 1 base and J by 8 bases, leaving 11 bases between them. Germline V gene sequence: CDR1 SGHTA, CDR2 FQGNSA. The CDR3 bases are TGTGCCAGCAGCTTAGAGGCAGGGCAGGGCTACACCTTC. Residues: CASSLEAGQGYTF.

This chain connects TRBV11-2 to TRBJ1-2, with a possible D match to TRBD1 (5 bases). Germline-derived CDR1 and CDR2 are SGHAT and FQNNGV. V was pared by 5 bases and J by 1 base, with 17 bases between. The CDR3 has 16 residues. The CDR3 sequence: CASSPAPAGLNYGYTF. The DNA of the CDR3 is TGTGCCAGCAGCCCGGCCCCCGCGGGACTTAACTATGGCTACACCTTC. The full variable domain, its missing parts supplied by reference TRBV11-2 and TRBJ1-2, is EAGVAQSPRYKIIEKRQSVAFWCNPISGHATLYWYQQILGQGPKLLIQFQNNGVVDDSQLPKDRFSAERLKGVDSTLKIQPAKLEDSAVYLCASSPAPAGLNYGYTFGSGTRLTVV.

CDR3 amino acids: CASSSPTENYGYTF. The CDR3 DNA is TGTGCCAGCAGCTCTCCGACAGAGAACTATGGCTACACCTTC. J is TRBJ1-2 and V is TRBV7-9; tentatively, D is TRBD1 (5 bases). The V end was cut by 4 bases, the J end by 2 bases, with 11 bases between. The germline CDR1 and CDR2 sequences are SEHNR and FQNEAQ (reference sequence). The CDR3 extends over 14 amino acids.

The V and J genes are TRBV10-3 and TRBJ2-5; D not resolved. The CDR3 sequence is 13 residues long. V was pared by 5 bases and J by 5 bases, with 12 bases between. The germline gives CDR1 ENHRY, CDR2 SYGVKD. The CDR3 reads CAISPVERETQYF. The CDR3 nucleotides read TGTGCCATCAGTCCGGTGGAGAGGGAGACCCAGTACTTC.

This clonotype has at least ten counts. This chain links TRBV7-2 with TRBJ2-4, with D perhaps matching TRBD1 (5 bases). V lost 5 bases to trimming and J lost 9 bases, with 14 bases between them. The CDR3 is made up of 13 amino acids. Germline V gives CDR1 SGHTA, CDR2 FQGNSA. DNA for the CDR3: TGTGCCAGCAGCCCCACACCAGGGCCCATTCAGTACTTC. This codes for CASSPTPGPIQYF. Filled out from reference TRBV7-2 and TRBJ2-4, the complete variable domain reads GAGVSQSPSNKVTEKGKDVELRCDPISGHTALYWYRQSLGQGLEFLIYFQGNSAPDKSGLPSDRFSAERTGGSVSTLTIQRTQQEDSAVYLCASSPTPGPIQYFGAGTRLSVL.

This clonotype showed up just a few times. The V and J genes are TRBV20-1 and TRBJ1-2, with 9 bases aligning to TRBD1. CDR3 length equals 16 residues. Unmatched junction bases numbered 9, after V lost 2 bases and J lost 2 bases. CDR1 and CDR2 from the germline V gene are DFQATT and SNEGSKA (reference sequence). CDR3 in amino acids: CSARPIRDRVNYGYTF. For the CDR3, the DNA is TGCAGTGCTAGACCAATCCGGGACAGGGTCAACTATGGCTACACCTTC.

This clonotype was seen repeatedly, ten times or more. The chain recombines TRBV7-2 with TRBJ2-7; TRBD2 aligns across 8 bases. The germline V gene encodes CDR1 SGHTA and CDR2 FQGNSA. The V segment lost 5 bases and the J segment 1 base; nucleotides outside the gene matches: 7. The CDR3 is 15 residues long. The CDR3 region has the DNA TGTGCCAGCAGCCGCCCCGGGACTAGATCCTACGAGCAGTACTTC. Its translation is CASSRPGTRSYEQYF. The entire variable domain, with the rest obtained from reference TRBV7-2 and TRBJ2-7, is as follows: GAGVSQSPSNKVTEKGKDVELRCDPISGHTALYWYRQSLGQGLEFLIYFQGNSAPDKSGLPSDRFSAERTGGSVSTLTIQRTQQEDSAVYLCASSRPGTRSYEQYFGPGTRLTVT.

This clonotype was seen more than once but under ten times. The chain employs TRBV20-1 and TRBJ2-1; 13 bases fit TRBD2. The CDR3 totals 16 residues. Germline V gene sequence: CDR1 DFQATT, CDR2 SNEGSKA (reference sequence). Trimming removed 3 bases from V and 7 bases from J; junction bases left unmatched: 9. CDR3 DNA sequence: TGCAGTGCTAGCAACGTACTAGCGGGGGGGAGAAATGAGCAGTTCTTC. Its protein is CSASNVLAGGRNEQFF.

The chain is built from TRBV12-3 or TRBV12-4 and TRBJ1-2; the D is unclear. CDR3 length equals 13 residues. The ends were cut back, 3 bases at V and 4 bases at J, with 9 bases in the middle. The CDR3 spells CASSFLVGYGYTF. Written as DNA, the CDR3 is TGTGCCAGCAGTTTTCTGGTTGGCTATGGCTACACCTTC.

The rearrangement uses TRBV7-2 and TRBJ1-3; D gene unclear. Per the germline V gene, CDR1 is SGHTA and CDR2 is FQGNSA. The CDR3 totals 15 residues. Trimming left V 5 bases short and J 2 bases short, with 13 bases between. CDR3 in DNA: TGTGCCAGCAGCCCCCCCAGGTGGCCTGGAAACACCATATATTTT. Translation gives CASSPPRWPGNTIYF.

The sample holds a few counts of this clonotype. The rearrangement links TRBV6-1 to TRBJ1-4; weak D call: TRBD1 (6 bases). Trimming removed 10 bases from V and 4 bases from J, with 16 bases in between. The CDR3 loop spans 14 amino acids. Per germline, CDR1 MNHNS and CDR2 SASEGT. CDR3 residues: CATAYGTSNEKLFF. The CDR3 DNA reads TGTGCCACCGCCTACGGGACAAGTAATGAAAAACTGTTTTTT.

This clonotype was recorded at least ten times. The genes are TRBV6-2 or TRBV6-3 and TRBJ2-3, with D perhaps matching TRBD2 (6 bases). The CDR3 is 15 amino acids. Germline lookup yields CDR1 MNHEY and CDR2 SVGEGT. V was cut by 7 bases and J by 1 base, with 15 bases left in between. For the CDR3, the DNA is TGTGCCAGCAATCCGCCGGGACTTCGCACAGATACGCAGTATTTT. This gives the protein CASNPPGLRTDTQYF.

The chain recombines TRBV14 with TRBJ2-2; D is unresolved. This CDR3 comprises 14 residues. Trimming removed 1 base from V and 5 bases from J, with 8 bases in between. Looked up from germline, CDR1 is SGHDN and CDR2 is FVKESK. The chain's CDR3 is CASSQVFRTGELFF. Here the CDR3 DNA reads TGTGCCAGCAGCCAAGTTTTTCGAACCGGGGAGCTGTTTTTT.

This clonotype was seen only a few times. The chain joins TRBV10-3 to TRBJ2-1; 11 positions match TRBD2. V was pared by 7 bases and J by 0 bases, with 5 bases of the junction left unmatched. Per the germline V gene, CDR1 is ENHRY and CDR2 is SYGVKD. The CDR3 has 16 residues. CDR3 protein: CAITSGLAGSYNEQFF. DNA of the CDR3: TGTGCCATCACATCTGGACTAGCGGGCTCCTACAATGAGCAGTTCTTC.

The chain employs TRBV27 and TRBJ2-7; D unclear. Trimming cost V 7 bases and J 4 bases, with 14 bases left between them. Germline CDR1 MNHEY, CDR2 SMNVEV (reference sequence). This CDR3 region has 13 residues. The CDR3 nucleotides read TGTGCCAGCAAAAAGAAGGGCCCTTACGAGCAGTACTTC. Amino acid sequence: CASKKKGPYEQYF.